This TCR beta chain was sequenced during a study of T cells in Graves' hyperthyroidism and ophthalmopathy. Amplification targeted TCR beta CDR3 regions from RNA transcripts. The TCR CDR3 was amplified in a first-round RT-PCR using the HTBI primer set. TCRdb reprocessed the multiplex PCR reads with MiXCR, giving one entry per CDR3 protein. The sample has over 500,000 distinct CDR3 sequences; 15% to 20% are singletons. This clonotype was picked up a small number of times. Duration under 3 months, a NOSPECS grade of at least 4, and a Clinical Activity Score of at least 3 characterized the ophthalmopathy patients. Patients were excluded because of uncontrolled infection, other autoimmune disease, pregnancy or lactation. Diagnosis relied on clinical symptoms, serum thyroxine and TRAb, thyroid ultrasound and orbital computed tomography. Out of 8.5 to 10 ml of fresh peripheral blood came the PBMCs. Germline CDR1 SGHDT, CDR2 YYEEEE. The CDR3 runs 17 residues. Trimming cost V 4 bases and J 0 bases, with 16 bases left between them.

The sequence derives from a woman aged 25 to 39 with Graves' ophthalmopathy. V usage is TRBV5-6 and J usage is TRBJ1-4; D not resolved. Sequencing was performed on blood. The CDR3: CASSLRILSATNEKLFF. The CDR3, as DNA: TGTGCCAGCAGCCTCCGAATCCTCAGTGCAACTAATGAAAAACTGTTTTTT.